The T cell receptor beta chain described here comes from a study of cytomegalovirus exposure and HLA in healthy donors (dated by TCRdb to about 2017). At the level of the whole study: An earlier analysis of approximately 600 of the donors reported roughly 270 Gb of sequence data and some 120 million unique TCR beta sequences from about 179 million T cells. About 300 gigabases of sequencing data and some 85 million unique TCR sequences were included in an early release covering over 600 HLA-typed donors. Among the roughly 390 genotyped donors, around 81% belonged to the genetic ancestry cluster associated with self-reported Caucasian donors. The aim of the study was to test whether cataloging public T cell receptors could identify signatures of past pathogen exposure. The study profiled the T cell repertoires of about 640 subjects by immunosequencing and related them to cytomegalovirus serostatus. Along with the roughly 610-subject first cohort, a separate validation cohort of roughly 110 different subjects was used. High-throughput TCR immunosequencing, statistical association of individual TCRs with disease status, and machine learning were combined to predict cytomegalovirus infection status. A later analysis re-analyzed previously published TCR beta repertoires from about 730 donors and added high-resolution HLA genotyping to study TCR occurrence patterns. Rather than using new phenotypic data, the later analysis identified candidate immune exposures from TCR beta sequences and from how often those sequences occurred across donors. An earlier analysis of 587 of the donors used high-throughput TCR beta sequencing to judge whether each TCR beta V gene segment behaved as functional or pseudogenic. Donor age, sex, ethnicity and CMV serostatus were compiled together with the repertoire data. Genome-wide SNP genotypes for about 55% of the 666 donors were used in a later genetic analysis, which treated that subset as a discovery cohort. All discovery cohort repertoires had been generated on a single sequencing platform. Class I and class II HLA loci were covered by the typing at four-digit resolution. The number of typed donors differed by locus: about 629-640 for A, B, C, DRB1 and DQB1; 522 for DQA1; 606 for DPA1; and some 470 for DPB1. Roughly 5 DR-DQ haplotypes were handled as single units for association and clustering because linkage in the cohort was strong. Among about 410 genotyped donors of the cohort, an average of approximately 240,000 unique TCR beta nucleotide sequences was sequenced per donor, of which 15% to 20% were non-productive.

This clone has only one observation. What antigen it recognizes has not been identified. Base qualities were left out, and no much larger clone turns up one base away. The cohort consisted of 650 to 850 healthy bone marrow donors. Cohort members were all nominally healthy when sampled, although unrecorded immune exposures were likely present. The donor was CMV seronegative and belonged to the group of 350 to 400 seronegative cohort members. Each donor provided a peripheral blood sample, and peripheral blood mononuclear cells were used for TCR beta sequencing. Genomic DNA extraction from the blood cell samples was performed with the Qiagen DNeasy Blood Extraction Kit. From cysteine to phenylalanine, the CDR3 is 19 amino acids long. The DNA shown is the 57-base CDR3, in frame from base 1. The paper as a whole reports these results and caveats: Linkage disequilibrium might explain the correlated functional status among segregating V segments, but an unknown experimental factor could not be ruled out. In a later analysis, HLA-associated TCR beta chains showed more clonal expansion and lower generation probabilities than non-associated chains that were equally common. An earlier analysis of 587 of the donors showed that most TCR beta V segments appeared in productive rearrangements either about 87% or about 30% of the time, which broadly matched IMGT annotations. Most CMV-associated TCR beta chains appeared to be HLA-restricted in a later analysis, and the HLA associations seemed to be driven largely by CMV exposure. A group of highly shared sequence variants was considered likely to be a technical artifact of the sequencing pipeline. The classifier was reported to diagnose cytomegalovirus status with high specificity and sensitivity in both the original and validation cohorts. When HLA alleles, especially DR and DQ, strongly co-occurred, attributing TCR associations to individual alleles was difficult. HLA typing was unavailable for some donors at each locus, so association tests used only the typed subset. According to a later genetic analysis, donors in an Asian-associated ancestry cluster had fewer N-insertions in productive TCRs than the roughly 700-donor mean. Several of the top co-occurrence clusters appeared to be linked to parvovirus B19, influenza, CMV and Epstein-Barr virus, according to a later analysis. A later analysis associated some 17,000 TCR beta sequences with specific HLA alleles at a false discovery rate of 0.05. A later analysis found that TCR association rates varied across HLA loci, with DRB1 alleles showing the most associated TCRs and HLA-C alleles the fewest. Most TCR sequences were observed very rarely across donors, whereas some public TCRs were present in many individuals. The only immune exposure information available for the cohort was CMV serostatus. The presence/absence analyses assumed that sequencing depth was roughly uniform across donors, and that assumption may not be true. Because counts were too low, fewer than 20 rarely observed V segments, including chromosome 9 orphons, were excluded from the earlier analysis of some 540 of the donors. A few of the identified cytomegalovirus-associated TCR beta chains were confirmed in vitro to be specific for cytomegalovirus antigens. In a later genetic analysis, a missense DCLRE1C variant was associated with V-gene and J-gene trimming of TCR beta chains, and the association was replicated in an independent cohort. The cohort was sequenced for TCR beta chains only, and without alpha or paired-chain data the features that could be detected were limited. According to the authors, the approach could potentially be generalized to other disease states and immunological phenotypes. A further reported finding was that TCR beta sequences accurately predicted the HLA-A and HLA-B alleles for most subjects in the first cohort. The 87-base-pair reads could not distinguish some IMGT-functional V segments, including TRBV6-2 and TRBV6-3, so those segments were excluded. The study listed 150 to 200 TCR beta chains as associated with cytomegalovirus.

The method behind the library was the immunoSEQ multiplex PCR assay. A mixture of 60 forward primers for TCR Vbeta segments and 13 reverse primers for TCR Jbeta segments was used in the multiplex PCR. The CDR3 region of rearranged TCR beta genes was amplified from genomic DNA with a multiplex PCR assay. On the Illumina HiSeq System, the amplified TCR beta libraries were sequenced as 87-base-pair reads. As for the authors' bioinformatics: A later analysis counted 65 million to 90 million unique TCR beta chains across the 650 to 800 repertoires, and 9 million to 14 million of these chains were shared by at least two donors. To remove PCR and sequencing errors, raw reads were error-corrected and collapsed into unique sequences using a nearest-neighbor algorithm that merged closely related sequences. Alignment of CDR3 sequences to IMGT reference sequences was used to assign V, D and J gene segments. Each retained sequence needed at least a six-nucleotide match to both a V gene segment and a J gene segment. A rearrangement counted as productive if the CDR3 had no stop codons and remained in frame with V and J, and every other rearrangement counted as non-productive. CDR3 was defined according to IMGT convention as the region running from the second conserved V-encoded cysteine to the conserved J-encoded phenylalanine. The earlier analysis of about 620 of the donors excluded sequences that lacked an unambiguous match to a single V gene segment. In an earlier analysis of roughly 500 of the donors, V segments were called functional above 56.7% productive rearrangements and were called segregating when the between-donor standard deviation exceeded 5%. To diagnose cytomegalovirus status from the catalog of TCR beta chain sequences, a statistical classification framework was built. A later analysis assigned V and J genes by comparing TCR nucleotide sequences with IMGT/GENE-DB human TR gene sequences. Using the TCRdist pipeline, a later analysis assigned CDR3 sequences along with most-parsimonious VDJ recombination scenarios. In a later analysis, each TCR beta chain was defined by its CDR3 amino acid sequence together with its V-gene family, and reads lacking a unique V-gene family were excluded. In a later analysis, fewer than 600 highly shared, low-generation-probability nucleotide sequences were removed to address suspected cross-contamination and a sequencing artifact. For each public chain, a later analysis derived a clonal expansion index from normalized ranks of inferred template counts within each repertoire. Generation probabilities in a later analysis came from a VDJ recombination model fitted to out-of-frame rearrangements, and those results were checked against IGoR. A later analysis scored TCR-TCR, TCR-HLA and TCR-CMV co-occurrence with hypergeometric tests, applying a repertoire-size bias correction to TCR pairs. In a later analysis, false discovery rates were estimated by permuting HLA or CMV assignments 20 times. In a later analysis, co-occurring TCRs were grouped with DBSCAN, and TCRdist sequence similarity was added when clustering was performed within HLA-allele-positive subsets. Repertoires with fewer than 30,000 or more than 120,000 public chains were left out of co-occurrence clustering, as were five repertoires with anomalous nucleotide sharing. This immuneACCESS table, as held by TCRdb, lists in-frame sequences with V and J called but not all clones. Of the missing ones, under half trace to an unresolved V gene in checked studies; the others have no known cause. The D gene and trimming were derived from the DNA, and the V and J assignments and clone size from that table. For this sample the table gives roughly 98,000 clones, of which more than 70% were detected only once. 7.7% of the sample goes to the ten largest clones.

Recombination joined TRBV21-1 with TRBJ1-5. TRBV21-1 is marked as a pseudogene. Sequenced: PBMCs. The TCR was taken from a female donor in good health and CMV-seronegative. The base sequence is TGTGCCAGCAGCCGGGAGGCGACAGGAGTTGGGGTGAATTATCAGCCCCAGCATTTT. This gives the protein CASSREATGVGVNYQPQHF.